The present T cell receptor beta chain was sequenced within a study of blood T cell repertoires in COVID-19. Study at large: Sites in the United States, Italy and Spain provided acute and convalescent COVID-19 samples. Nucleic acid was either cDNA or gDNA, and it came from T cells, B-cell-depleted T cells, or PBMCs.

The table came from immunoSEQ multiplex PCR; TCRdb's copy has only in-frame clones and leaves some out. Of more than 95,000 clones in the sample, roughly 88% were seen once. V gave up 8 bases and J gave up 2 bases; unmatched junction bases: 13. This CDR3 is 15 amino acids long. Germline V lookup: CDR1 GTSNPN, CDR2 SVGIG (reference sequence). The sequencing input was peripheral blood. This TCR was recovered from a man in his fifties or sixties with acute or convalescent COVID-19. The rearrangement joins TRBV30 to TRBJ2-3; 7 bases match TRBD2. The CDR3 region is CAITRSGGVTDTQYF. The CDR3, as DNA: TGTGCCATAACTCGTAGTGGGGGGGTCACAGATACGCAGTATTTT.